The rows below give T cell receptor beta chains drawn from one sample of a study of T cell responses to AZD1222 COVID-19 vaccine. The table came from immunoSEQ multiplex PCR; TCRdb's copy has only in-frame clones and leaves some out. The sample includes 110,000 to 150,000 clones, 85% to 90% seen only once; the top ten take around 3.1%. The sequenced sample was peripheral blood, obtained 28 days after the second AZD1222 dose. These receptors originate from an adult who received the AZD1222 COVID-19 vaccine. CDR3s include the opening cysteine and the closing phenylalanine or tryptophan. D genes are given only for firm matches. Clone size appears in some rows only: once, few, many, or a class for an expanded clone.

abundance	v_gene	j_gene	len	d_gene	CDR3aa	CDR3nt
NA	TRBV7-7	TRBJ2-7	15	NA	CASSPRLELLGEQYF	TGTGCTAGCAGCCCCAGGTTAGAGCTTCTCGGCGAGCAGTACTTC
NA	TRBV27	TRBJ1-1	17	TRBD1	CASSLGTGWSVNTEAFF	TGTGCCAGCAGTTTGGGGACAGGATGGTCGGTGAACACTGAAGCTTTCTTT
NA	TRBV4-2	TRBJ2-7	16	TRBD2	CASSQGLAGAQYEQYF	TGTGCCAGCAGCCAAGGACTAGCGGGGGCTCAATACGAGCAGTACTTC
NA	TRBV19	TRBJ2-7	11	NA	CASTEGVEQYF	TGTGCCAGTACAGAAGGGGTCGAGCAGTACTTC
NA	TRBV7-2	TRBJ1-6	17	NA	CASSLDVVAANNSPLHF	TGTGCCAGCAGCTTAGATGTTGTGGCAGCTAATAATTCACCCCTCCACTTT
NA	TRBV28	TRBJ1-1	12	NA	CASGVGDTEAFF	TGTGCCAGCGGGGTCGGGGACACTGAAGCTTTCTTT
NA	TRBV30	TRBJ2-5	13	NA	CAFSGGGRETQYF	TGTGCCTTCTCAGGGGGAGGGCGAGAGACCCAGTACTTC
NA	TRBV7-2	TRBJ2-7	13	TRBD2	CASSLVSLAVQVF	TGTGCCAGCAGCTTAGTGTCTCTAGCGGTACAAGTTTTC
NA	TRBV6-2/TRBV6-3	TRBJ1-1	13	NA	CASSGPGVTKAFF	TGTGCCAGCAGCGGCCCGGGAGTCACGAAAGCTTTCTTT
NA	TRBV10-2	TRBJ2-3	12	TRBD1	CASRGQRDTQYF	TGCGCCAGCAGGGGACAGAGGGATACGCAGTATTTT
NA	TRBV11-1	TRBJ2-3	15	NA	CASSSVPYRTDTQYF	TGTGCCAGCAGCTCTGTTCCCTACCGCACAGATACGCAGTATTTT
NA	TRBV19	TRBJ2-7	11	NA	CASSTPYEQYF	TGTGCCAGTAGTACCCCGTACGAGCAGTACTTC
NA	TRBV15	TRBJ1-4	16	NA	CATSRAGGGLNEKLFF	TGTGCCACCAGCAGAGCCGGGGGGGGGCTAAATGAAAAACTGTTTTTT
NA	TRBV7-2	TRBJ1-6	14	NA	CASSLFRGRPPLHF	TGTGCCAGCAGCTTATTCCGGGGCCGTCCACCCCTCCACTTT
NA	TRBV11-2	TRBJ1-2	15	NA	CASSLDGSKFYGYTF	TGTGCCAGCAGCTTAGATGGCAGCAAATTCTATGGCTACACCTTC
NA	TRBV12-3/TRBV12-4	TRBJ1-2	11	NA	CASRGFYGYTF	TGTGCCAGCAGAGGCTTCTATGGCTACACCTTC
few	TRBV18	TRBJ1-6	12	NA	CASSPRDSPLHF	TGTGCCAGCTCACCCAGGGATTCACCCCTCCACTTT
NA	TRBV4-1	TRBJ2-3	18	TRBD2	CASSHDRLAGGPGDTQYF	TGCGCCAGCAGCCACGACCGACTAGCGGGGGGGCCGGGTGATACGCAGTATTTT
NA	TRBV6-2/TRBV6-3	TRBJ1-2	15	NA	CASSDPGGQNYGYTF	TGTGCCAGCAGTGACCCCGGCGGACAGAATTATGGCTACACCTTC
NA	TRBV6-4	TRBJ1-1	13	NA	CASSVRMNTEAFF	TGTGCCAGCAGTGTCAGGATGAACACTGAAGCTTTCTTT
NA	TRBV2	TRBJ2-1	13	TRBD2	CASSVFREGEQFF	TGTGCCAGCAGTGTCTTCAGGGAGGGTGAGCAGTTCTTC
NA	TRBV7-2	TRBJ1-6	14	NA	CASSSGQGASPLHF	TGTGCCAGCAGCTCCGGGCAAGGGGCTTCACCCCTCCACTTT
NA	TRBV28	TRBJ1-5	16	NA	CASDPGYIAARAPQHF	TGTGCCAGCGATCCCGGATACATCGCCGCGCGGGCGCCCCAGCATTTT
NA	TRBV18	TRBJ1-1	13	NA	CASSSDENTEAFF	TGTGCCAGCTCATCGGATGAAAACACTGAAGCTTTCTTT
few	TRBV2	TRBJ2-3	15	TRBD2	CASSREASGRNTQYF	TGTGCCAGCAGTCGAGAGGCTAGCGGGAGAAATACGCAGTATTTT
NA	TRBV11-2	TRBJ2-5	15	NA	CASSLGPGLKETQYF	TGTGCCAGCAGCTTAGGCCCGGGACTCAAAGAGACCCAGTACTTC
NA	TRBV11-2	TRBJ2-7	15	NA	CASSVMEAASYEQYF	TGTGCCAGCAGCGTAATGGAGGCAGCCTCCTACGAGCAGTACTTC
NA	TRBV30	TRBJ2-1	13	NA	CAHGDSNYNEQFF	TGTGCCCACGGTGACAGCAATTACAATGAGCAGTTCTTC
NA	TRBV2	TRBJ2-3	14	NA	CASSSRGRTDTQYF	TGTGCCAGCAGTTCTCGGGGCCGCACAGATACGCAGTATTTT
NA	TRBV10-3	TRBJ2-7	13	TRBD2	CAIRLAASYEQYF	TGTGCCATCAGACTAGCGGCCTCCTACGAGCAGTACTTC
NA	TRBV27	TRBJ2-5	17	TRBD2	CASKGTSGGPQQETQYF	TGTGCCAGCAAAGGGACTAGCGGGGGGCCGCAGCAAGAGACCCAGTACTTC
NA	TRBV15	TRBJ2-1	13	NA	CATSKKPYNEQFF	TGTGCCACCAGCAAAAAACCATACAATGAGCAGTTCTTC
NA	TRBV30	TRBJ1-6	15	TRBD1	CAWSLGGDRDSPLHF	TGTGCCTGGAGTCTCGGGGGGGACAGGGATTCACCCCTCCACTTT
once	TRBV11-2	TRBJ1-1	14	NA	CASSTNREITEAFF	TGTGCCAGCAGCACAAACAGGGAAATCACTGAAGCTTTCTTT
NA	TRBV9	TRBJ2-1	16	TRBD2	CASSSNPGTNLVEQFF	TGTGCCAGCAGCTCAAATCCCGGGACTAATCTTGTTGAGCAGTTCTTC
NA	TRBV7-2	TRBJ2-7	14	NA	CASSLFGDKYEQYF	TGTGCCAGCAGCTTATTTGGCGATAAATACGAGCAGTACTTC
NA	TRBV19	TRBJ1-2	12	NA	CASSPPGGGYTF	TGTGCCAGTAGTCCCCCCGGAGGGGGCTACACCTTC
NA	TRBV19	TRBJ1-2	14	NA	CASSITGTQHGYTF	TGTGCCAGTAGTATAACCGGGACCCAACATGGCTACACCTTC
NA	TRBV6-6	TRBJ1-5	12	NA	CASKGNNQPQHF	TGTGCCAGCAAGGGGAACAATCAGCCCCAGCATTTT
NA	TRBV7-2	TRBJ1-2	12	NA	CASSLTRNGYTF	TGTGCCAGCAGCTTAACGAGAAATGGCTACACCTTC
NA	TRBV30	TRBJ1-4	12	NA	CAWSRSGEKLFF	TGTGCCTGGAGTAGGAGTGGAGAAAAACTGTTTTTT
NA	TRBV10-3	TRBJ1-4	18	TRBD1	CAISESSRDREGNEKLFF	TGTGCCATCAGTGAGTCGTCCCGGGACAGGGAAGGTAATGAAAAACTGTTTTTT
NA	TRBV28	TRBJ1-1	13	NA	CASSGTTDTEAFF	TGTGCCAGCAGCGGGACAACGGACACTGAAGCTTTCTTT